This record concerns one TCR beta chain sequence. These data come from a study of blood T cell repertoires in COVID-19. Study-wide context: Acute-phase and convalescent COVID-19 samples originated in the United States, Italy and Spain. PBMCs, B-cell-depleted T cells, or T cells provided the cDNA or gDNA that made up the material.

Study processing details: From reference gene primer amplification, estimates of nucleated cell counts were derived. Profiled with immunoSEQ multiplex PCR; TCRdb holds only in-frame clones, not every one. That table supplies the V and J calls and clone size; D and trimming were determined from the DNA. This sample has approximately 100,000 clones, with roughly 80% found just once. Germline V gene data show CDR1 as MDHEN and CDR2 as SYDVKM. The CDR3 has 15 residues. The trim removed 3 bases at V and 0 bases at J, leaving 0 bases unmatched. The receptor's source is a man in his sixties or seventies with active or convalescent COVID-19. The material sequenced was peripheral blood. This chain links TRBV28 with TRBJ2-7; 12 positions match TRBD2. DNA for the CDR3: TGTGCCAGCAGTTTGACTAGCGGGAGCTCCTACGAGCAGTACTTC. Its protein is CASSLTSGSSYEQYF.